These 9 T cell receptor beta chains originate from one sample sequenced in a study of vaccination effects on CD4 cells after COVID-19. Produced via immunoSEQ multiplex PCR; TCRdb's table is partial and in-frame only. This table holds tens of thousands of clones, more than 75% found once. For these TCRs, the target antigens are not known. Expansion with viral peptide pools was applied to antigen-specific CD4+ T cells by the ViraFEST assay prior to sequencing. Scientists isolated CD4+ T cells after a roughly nine-day culture period ended. A PCR test confirmed that the person had SARS-CoV-2 infection between March and December 2020. The sequenced sample was CD4+ T cells from PBMCs cultured with HIV peptides, obtained before COVID-19 vaccination. The subset denotes: HIV-1 Nef peptide pool negative control/reference culture. The receptors were sampled from a human donor who had a prior SARS-CoV-2 infection.

The chain carries TRBV5-1 and TRBJ2-1, with 11 bases matching TRBD2. Germline V gene data show CDR1 as SGHRS and CDR2 as YFSETQ. The CDR3 loop spans 16 amino acids. V shed 0 bases and J 6 bases; nucleotides not matched to a gene: 5. The CDR3 nucleotides read TGCGCCAGCAGCTTGGTTAGCGGGAGGGCCCTCAATGAGCAGTTCTTC. Protein sequence: CASSLVSGRALNEQFF.

This chain uses TRBV9 with TRBJ2-2, with D maybe TRBD2 (6 bases). The CDR3 consists of 17 residues. V lost 4 bases and J lost 4, with 20 bases in between. Germline values: CDR1 SGDLS, CDR2 YYNGEE. The CDR3 coding sequence is TGTGCCAGCAGCTCCTCCGCGGGGCCACGCGGCACCGGGGAGCTGTTTTTT. This gives the protein CASSSSAGPRGTGELFF.

V gene TRBV5-1 combines with J gene TRBJ2-5; 14 bases agree with TRBD2. Trimming removed 0 bases from V and 2 bases from J; junction bases left unmatched: 3. The germline V gene has CDR1 SGHRS and CDR2 YFSETQ. The length of the CDR3 is 17 residues. This CDR3 reads CASSLGGLAGAQETQYF. The CDR3 region has the DNA TGCGCCAGCAGCTTGGGGGGACTAGCGGGGGCACAAGAGACCCAGTACTTC. The whole variable domain, filled in from reference TRBV5-1 and TRBJ2-5, reads KAGVTQTPRYLIKTRGQQVTLSCSPISGHRSVSWYQQTPGQGLQFLFEYFSETQRNKGNFPGRFSGRQFSNSRSEMNVSTLELGDSALYLCASSLGGLAGAQETQYFGPGTRLLVL.

This clone was detected a few times. The chain uses TRBV11-3 and TRBJ2-1; D unclear. There are 16 residues in the CDR3. The germline V gene encodes CDR1 SGHNT and CDR2 YENEEA. The V end lost 2 bases, the J end lost 0 bases, and 11 bases lay between the germline ends. The CDR3 DNA is TGTGCCAGCAGCTTAATGGCTTTGAGCTCCTACAATGAGCAGTTCTTC. It encodes CASSLMALSSYNEQFF.

This clone was seen only once. This sequence joins TRBV10-3 and TRBJ1-1; weak D call: TRBD1 (5 bases). The CDR3 extends over 14 amino acids. CDR1 is ENHRY, CDR2 SYGVKD, per germline. Deletions cut 6 bases from V and 2 bases from J, with 13 bases between. CDR3 protein: CAIRGTGGNTEAFF. The DNA for the CDR3 is TGTGCCATCAGGGGGACTGGGGGAAACACTGAAGCTTTCTTT.

The CDR3 reads CASRVPGTGPYEQYF. For the CDR3, the DNA is TGTGCCAGTAGGGTACCCGGGACAGGGCCCTACGAGCAGTACTTC. V and J are TRBV19 and TRBJ2-7; TRBD1 matches at 9 bases. Germline loops: CDR1 LNHDA, CDR2 SQIVND (reference sequence). This CDR3 comprises 15 residues. The V gene end was trimmed by 6 bases and the J gene end by 2 bases; junction bases not matched to a gene: 8.

This clone was observed a few times. The V call is TRBV30, the J call TRBJ1-1; D is ambiguous. Germline V gene sequence: CDR1 GTSNPN, CDR2 SVGIG (reference sequence). V dropped 0 bases and J dropped 0 bases, with 11 bases sitting between them. CDR3 length equals 15 residues. CDR3 sequence reads: CAWSVAGSLNTEAFF. CDR3 coding DNA: TGTGCCTGGAGTGTAGCCGGGAGCCTGAACACTGAAGCTTTCTTT.

J is TRBJ2-6 and V is TRBV3-1 (or the pseudogene TRBV3-2), with TRBD1 as a possible D gene (5 bases). Germline lookup yields CDR1 LGHDT and CDR2 YNNKEL (reference sequence). This CDR3 has 14 amino acids. Trimming left V 2 bases short and J 4 bases short, with 6 bases between. The CDR3 region has the DNA TGTGCCAGCAGCCAAAAGGGGGGGGCCAACGTCCTGACTTTC. Translation gives CASSQKGGANVLTF.

The chain carries TRBV7-2 and TRBJ2-1; the match to TRBD2 covers 9 bases. The CDR3 is made up of 15 amino acids. From germline, CDR1 is SGHTA and CDR2 FQGNSA. The V and J ends lost 1 base and 9 bases, in that order; junction bases with no gene match: 7. CDR3 in DNA: TGTGCCAGCAGCTTAGTTCGGGCTAGCGGGGCTGAGCAGTTCTTC. As protein: CASSLVRASGAEQFF. Full variable domain (remainder filled in from reference TRBV7-2 and TRBJ2-1): GAGVSQSPSNKVTEKGKDVELRCDPISGHTALYWYRQSLGQGLEFLIYFQGNSAPDKSGLPSDRFSAERTGGSVSTLTIQRTQQEDSAVYLCASSLVRASGAEQFFGPGTRLTVL.